The 13 T cell receptor beta chains listed next were all sequenced from one sample in a study of blood T cell repertoires in COVID-19. Assay used: immunoSEQ multiplex PCR; TCRdb lists only in-frame clones, some missing. The sample lists under 300,000 clones, roughly three quarters occurring once. The material sequenced was peripheral blood. The receptors come from a woman in her thirties or forties with active or convalescent COVID-19.

CDR3 DNA sequence: TGCGCCAGCAGCTTGGTACAGCTCGGAAACACCATATATTTT. Translated, it gives CASSLVQLGNTIYF. The chain carries TRBV5-1 and TRBJ1-3, with unresolved D. Trimming shortened V by 0 bases and J by 4 bases, and 8 bases separated the two germline ends. The CDR3 sequence is 14 residues long. CDR1 is SGHRS and CDR2 is YFSETQ in the germline V gene.

The V call is TRBV19, the J call TRBJ1-5; 7 nucleotides align to TRBD1. CDR1 LNHDA and CDR2 SQIVND come from the germline V gene (reference sequence). V was pared by 10 bases and J by 5 bases, with 8 bases of the junction left unmatched. CDR3 length: 13 residues. The CDR3 sequence: CAIAGQGDQPQHF. The CDR3 DNA follows: TGTGCCATCGCGGGGCAGGGGGATCAGCCCCAGCATTTT.

This clone has only a few counts. The gene calls are TRBV7-3 and TRBJ2-7; 9 nucleotides agree with TRBD1. The V gene's germline CDR1 is SGHTA and CDR2 FQGTGA. The CDR3 spans 15 residues. The V gene end was trimmed by 2 bases and the J gene end by 1 base; junction bases not matched to a gene: 3. The CDR3 bases are TGTGCCAGCAGCTTAGTAGGGACAGGGTCCTACGAGCAGTACTTC. This gives the protein CASSLVGTGSYEQYF.

This clone came up once. Other DNA sequences in this specimen translate into the identical CDR3. The CDR3 loop is CASSLGVSTDTQYF. The CDR3 DNA is TGTGCCAGCAGCTTAGGAGTTAGCACAGATACGCAGTATTTT. The gene calls are TRBV7-2 and TRBJ2-3; D gene ambiguous. Trimming removed 1 base from V and 0 bases from J, with 5 bases in between. The CDR3 consists of 14 residues. Germline V gene lookup returns CDR1 SGHTA and CDR2 FQGNSA.

In this sample, this clone turned up a few times. The chain carries TRBV5-4 and TRBJ1-2, with D unresolved. CDR1 and CDR2 (germline): SGHNT, YYREEE (reference sequence). This CDR3 spans 14 amino acids. The V end was cut by 0 bases, the J end by 4 bases, with 10 bases between. The CDR3: CASSLVGDFYGYTF. The CDR3 nucleotides read TGTGCCAGCAGCTTGGTGGGAGACTTCTATGGCTACACCTTC.

A few counts support this clone. The rearrangement links TRBV7-2 to TRBJ2-1, with 10 bases aligning to TRBD2. V lost 5 bases and J lost 4; bases outside the gene matches: 8. Per the germline V gene, CDR1 is SGHTA and CDR2 is FQGNSA. The CDR3 runs 16 residues. This CDR3 reads CASSTSAGGPYNEQFF. The CDR3 DNA is TGTGCCAGCAGCACTTCAGCGGGGGGGCCTTACAATGAGCAGTTCTTC. Using reference TRBV7-2 and TRBJ2-1 for the parts outside the CDR3, the full variable domain is GAGVSQSPSNKVTEKGKDVELRCDPISGHTALYWYRQSLGQGLEFLIYFQGNSAPDKSGLPSDRFSAERTGGSVSTLTIQRTQQEDSAVYLCASSTSAGGPYNEQFFGPGTRLTVL.

This sequence joins TRBV10-3 and TRBJ1-2; no definite D call. This CDR3 is 14 amino acids long. Trimming cost V 3 bases and J 5 bases, with 13 bases left between them. Germline CDR1 ENHRY, CDR2 SYGVKD. The DNA for the CDR3 is TGTGCCATCAGTGAAACGAGGGCTGATTATGGCTACACCTTC. This translates into CAISETRADYGYTF.

The V and J genes are TRBV5-1 and TRBJ1-2; no definite D call. Trimming stripped 0 bases from V and 8 bases from J, with 11 bases between. Germline CDR1 reads SGHRS; CDR2 reads YFSETQ. The CDR3 is 13 residues long. The CDR3 loop reads CASSLEPKRGYTF. The CDR3 DNA sequence: TGCGCCAGCAGCTTGGAACCAAAGAGAGGCTACACCTTC.

This chain connects TRBV7-9 to TRBJ2-3; D unresolved. The CDR3 covers 14 residues. In germline, CDR1 is SEHNR, CDR2 FQNEAQ (reference sequence). Trimming removed 6 bases from V and 0 bases from J, with 10 bases in between. The DNA for the CDR3 is TGTGCCAGCAGGTCGACATATAGCACAGATACGCAGTATTTT. It codes for CASRSTYSTDTQYF.

This chain joins TRBV5-1 and TRBJ2-1, with D maybe TRBD1 (5 bases). V was clipped by 1 base and J by 5 bases, with 19 bases between them. Germline V CDR1 and CDR2: SGHRS, YFSETQ. The length of the CDR3 is 17 residues. The CDR3 loop is CASSLSLGRGMNNEQFF. CDR3 DNA sequence: TGCGCCAGCAGCTTGAGTTTGGGGCGCGGTATGAACAATGAGCAGTTCTTC.

The CDR3 protein is CSVEAIRTAYNEQFF. The CDR3 DNA follows: TGCAGCGTTGAAGCAATTCGGACAGCCTACAATGAGCAGTTCTTC. The V and J genes are TRBV29-1 and TRBJ2-1, with D possibly TRBD1 on 6 matching bases. V dropped 1 base and J dropped 2 bases, with 12 bases sitting between them. Germline V lookup: CDR1 SQVTM, CDR2 ANQGSEA. CDR3 length equals 15 residues.

V gene TRBV6-5 combines with J gene TRBJ2-7, with a tentative D call TRBD2 (6 bases). Trimming shortened V by 8 bases and J by 1 base, and 15 bases separated the two germline ends. Germline values: CDR1 MNHEY, CDR2 SVGAGI. The CDR3 spans 14 residues. CDR3 DNA sequence: TGTGCCAGCGGGCGGGACGGGGGTTCCTACGAGCAGTACGTC. Translating it yields CASGRDGGSYEQYV.

The chain has TRBV19 and TRBJ1-1, with 9 positions matching TRBD1. V lost 7 bases and J lost 5; bases outside the gene matches: 8. The CDR3 covers 14 residues. In germline, CDR1 is LNHDA, CDR2 SQIVND (reference sequence). The CDR3 DNA follows: TGTGCCAGTACCAGGGACAGGGAGTTGACTGAAGCTTTCTTT. It specifies CASTRDRELTEAFF.